This T cell receptor beta chain was sequenced for a study of T-cell memory formation after mild COVID-19. Study as a whole: Across donors, TCR clusters were largely donor specific. Findings of the study overall: Pre-infection memory carried some responding clones, suggesting that cross-reactive memory joined.

The V end lost 7 bases, the J end lost 4 bases, and 7 bases lay between the germline ends. CDR1 and CDR2 (germline): SGHRS, YFSETQ. This CDR3 spans 11 amino acids. TCRdb re-analysed the 5' RACE reads in MiXCR, keeping a single row per CDR3 protein. The sample has 250,000 to 300,000 distinct CDR3 sequences; roughly 15% are singletons. This clonotype showed up just a few times. The antigen is unknown. This sequence was found in a man aged 18-30 years who had mild COVID-19 (a few samples of this study predate the infection). Cell type and time point are not known. The sample was PBMCs or a T cell subset sorted from them (not recorded which). This rearrangement joins TRBV5-1 to TRBJ2-3; D call uncertain. The CDR3 loop reads CASGASDTQYF. CDR3 nucleotides: TGCGCCAGCGGCGCGTCAGATACGCAGTATTTT.